This is a list of T cell receptor beta chains from one sample in a study of shared clonotypes between healthy human individuals. Assay used: immunoSEQ multiplex PCR; TCRdb lists only in-frame clones, some missing. The table has 600,000 or so clones, 90% to 95% seen once; the top ten hold approximately 0.11%. Sequenced material: naive CD8+ T cells sorted from blood. These receptors were collected from a woman in her twenties or thirties in good health. The CDR3 runs from the conserved cysteine through the conserved F or W. The D gene is left open where the match is weak. Some rows have no size entry. The others give once, few or many, or a class for an expanded clone.

J gene | V gene | D gene | CDR3 length | clone size | CDR3 protein | CDR3 DNA
TRBJ2-7 | TRBV28 | - | 17 | - | CASSLPSWGEESYEQYF | TGTGCCAGCAGTTTGCCCAGTTGGGGGGAGGAATCCTACGAGCAGTACTTC
TRBJ2-5 | TRBV5-4 | - | 13 | few | CASSLAAQETQYF | TGTGCCAGCAGCTTAGCGGCACAAGAGACCCAGTACTTC
TRBJ1-1 | TRBV10-1 | - | 12 | - | CASTNSAGEAFF | TGCGCCAGCACGAACTCGGCGGGGGAAGCTTTCTTT
TRBJ2-3 | TRBV4-1 | - | 17 | - | CASSQHPRQASADTQYF | TGCGCCAGCAGCCAACACCCCCGACAGGCCAGCGCAGATACGCAGTATTTT
TRBJ1-1 | TRBV7-9 | - | 12 | - | CASSKLNTEAFF | TGTGCCAGCAGCAAACTAAACACTGAAGCTTTCTTT
TRBJ1-2 | TRBV28 | TRBD1 | 14 | once | CASSWTGTNYGYTF | TGTGCCAGCAGTTGGACAGGTACTAACTATGGCTACACCTTC
TRBJ2-5 | TRBV4-2 | - | 15 | - | CASSQVMGGAREQYF | TGTGCCAGCAGCCAAGTCATGGGGGGCGCCAGGGAGCAGTACTTC
TRBJ2-7 | TRBV30 | TRBD1 | 14 | - | CAWTPVTGAYEQYF | TGTGCCTGGACCCCTGTGACAGGGGCCTACGAGCAGTACTTC
TRBJ1-2 | TRBV2 | TRBD1 | 16 | - | CASSEGQGVTNYGYTF | TGTGCCAGCAGCGAGGGACAGGGGGTAACTAACTATGGCTACACCTTC
TRBJ1-2 | TRBV19 | TRBD1 | 14 | - | CASGNRGENYGYTF | TGTGCCAGTGGAAACAGGGGGGAAAACTATGGCTACACCTTC
TRBJ2-1 | TRBV15 | - | 16 | - | CATSKGREGAFNEQFF | TGTGCCACCAGCAAGGGGAGGGAGGGGGCTTTCAATGAGCAGTTCTTC
TRBJ2-5 | TRBV28 | - | 12 | - | CASSPTGWEQYF | TGTGCCAGCAGTCCGACAGGCTGGGAGCAGTACTTC
TRBJ2-7 | TRBV28 | TRBD2 | 18 | - | CASSANPLGSGTLYEQYF | TGTGCCAGCAGTGCCAACCCCTTGGGGAGCGGGACCCTATACGAGCAGTACTTC
TRBJ1-3 | TRBV4-1 | - | 16 | - | CASSLSNLVSGNTIYF | TGCGCCAGCAGCCTAAGCAATCTTGTCTCTGGAAACACCATATATTTT
TRBJ2-1 | TRBV27 | TRBD1 | 14 | - | CASSRTGAYNEQFF | TGTGCCAGCAGTCGGACAGGGGCCTACAATGAGCAGTTCTTC
TRBJ2-1 | TRBV14 | TRBD2 | 16 | - | CASSQATGTIYNEQFF | TGTGCCAGCAGCCAAGCCACCGGGACTATATACAATGAGCAGTTCTTC
TRBJ1-4 | TRBV27 | - | 13 | - | CASSGLGNEKLFF | TGTGCCAGCTCCGGCCTGGGGAATGAAAAACTGTTTTTT
TRBJ2-7 | TRBV27 | - | 15 | few | CASSLLGSASYEQYF | TGTGCCAGCAGTTTGTTGGGTTCCGCATCCTACGAGCAGTACTTC
TRBJ2-1 | TRBV29-1 | TRBD2 | 14 | - | CSVISGSSVDEQFF | TGCAGCGTTATTAGCGGGAGTAGTGTCGATGAGCAGTTCTTC
TRBJ2-5 | TRBV21-1 | - | 13 | - | CASRASGARGQYF | TGTGCCAGCCGGGCTAGCGGGGCCCGTGGGCAGTACTTC
TRBJ1-1 | TRBV13 | - | 13 | once | CASSPEGGTEAFF | TGTGCCAGCAGCCCAGAGGGGGGCACTGAAGCTTTCTTT
TRBJ2-2 | TRBV5-6 | TRBD2 | 14 | - | CASSSGLAPGELFF | TGTGCCAGCAGCTCAGGACTAGCCCCCGGGGAGCTGTTTTTT
TRBJ1-4 | TRBV27 | - | 15 | - | CASSLLGTTNEKLFF | TGTGCCAGCAGTTTATTGGGAACAACTAATGAAAAACTGTTTTTT
TRBJ2-1 | TRBV7-9 | TRBD2 | 15 | - | CASSTRLAGVHEQFF | TGTGCCAGCAGCACCCGACTAGCGGGAGTCCATGAGCAGTTCTTC
TRBJ2-6 | TRBV28 | - | 16 | - | CASSLAGRSGANVLTF | TGTGCCAGCAGTTTAGCGGGGAGGTCTGGGGCCAACGTCCTGACTTTC
TRBJ1-3 | TRBV10-2 | - | 14 | - | CASPTGPGGNTIYF | TGCGCCAGCCCTACAGGGCCCGGTGGAAACACCATATATTTT
TRBJ1-1 | TRBV5-1 | - | 13 | - | CASSPSGRSEAFF | TGCGCCAGCAGCCCATCGGGACGGAGTGAAGCTTTCTTT
TRBJ2-7 | TRBV14 | TRBD2 | 15 | - | CASSKTSGSSYEQYF | TGTGCCAGCAGCAAGACTAGCGGGAGCTCCTACGAGCAGTACTTC
TRBJ2-2 | TRBV6-5 | - | 14 | - | CASSYTANTGELFF | TGTGCCAGCAGTTACACAGCGAACACCGGGGAGCTGTTTTTT
TRBJ2-5 | TRBV7-2 | - | 11 | - | CASSFNSFEYF | TGTGCCAGCAGCTTTAATTCCTTTGAGTACTTC
TRBJ2-1 | TRBV27 | TRBD2 | 14 | - | CASRPGLANSEQFF | TGTGCCAGCAGGCCGGGACTAGCAAATTCTGAGCAGTTCTTC
TRBJ1-3 | TRBV6-5 | - | 15 | - | CASRSIYPSGNTIYF | TGTGCCAGCAGGTCCATATACCCCTCTGGAAACACCATATATTTT
TRBJ2-7 | TRBV19 | TRBD2 | 13 | once | CASSAGLAYEQYF | TGTGCCAGTAGCGCGGGACTAGCCTACGAGCAGTACTTC
TRBJ2-7 | TRBV7-9 | TRBD2 | 14 | few | CASSTIAGADEQYF | TGTGCCAGCAGCACGATAGCGGGAGCCGACGAGCAGTACTTC
TRBJ2-7 | TRBV19 | TRBD2 | 18 | - | CASSMGLAGEEAGDEQYF | TGTGCCAGTAGTATGGGACTAGCGGGAGAAGAGGCTGGGGACGAGCAGTACTTC
TRBJ2-1 | TRBV29-1 | TRBD2 | 17 | - | CSVEGLAGAESYNEQFF | TGCAGCGTTGAAGGGCTAGCGGGAGCAGAGTCCTACAATGAGCAGTTCTTC
TRBJ2-1 | TRBV2 | - | 14 | - | CASSGWQNYNEQFF | TGTGCCAGCAGCGGTTGGCAAAACTACAATGAGCAGTTCTTC
TRBJ2-7 | TRBV7-8 | - | 14 | - | CASSLGVSSYEQYF | TGTGCCAGCAGCTTGGGGGTAAGCTCCTACGAGCAGTACTTC
TRBJ1-5 | TRBV28 | - | 16 | - | CASSPIPGPGNQPQHF | TGTGCCAGCAGTCCCATCCCAGGGCCGGGCAATCAGCCCCAGCATTTT
TRBJ2-5 | TRBV12-2 | - | 12 | - | CASRLGRETQYF | TGTGCAAGTCGCTTAGGCCGGGAGACCCAGTACTTC
TRBJ2-3 | TRBV5-6 | TRBD1 | 16 | - | CASSTAGTGITDTQYF | TGTGCCAGCAGCACCGCCGGGACAGGGATAACAGATACGCAGTATTTT
TRBJ2-7 | TRBV7-9 | - | 12 | - | CATSGVPHEQYF | TGTGCCACCTCCGGGGTGCCGCACGAGCAGTACTTC
TRBJ2-5 | TRBV7-9 | - | 14 | - | CASSSTQGQETQYF | TGTGCCAGCAGCTCGACCCAGGGTCAAGAGACCCAGTACTTC
TRBJ2-1 | TRBV28 | - | 14 | - | CASSSNSWDNEQFF | TGTGCCAGCAGTTCCAATAGCTGGGACAATGAGCAGTTCTTC
TRBJ1-5 | TRBV15 | - | 15 | - | CATSAERGVGQPQHF | TGTGCCACCAGCGCGGAGAGGGGGGTAGGTCAGCCCCAGCATTTT
TRBJ2-1 | TRBV9 | - | 13 | - | CASNSGYRLEQFF | TGTGCCAGCAACAGCGGGTACCGGTTAGAGCAGTTCTTC
TRBJ1-3 | TRBV10-2 | - | 17 | - | CASSELWISDSGNTIYF | TGCGCCAGCAGTGAGTTGTGGATCTCTGACTCTGGAAACACCATATATTTT
TRBJ2-7 | TRBV4-1 | - | 13 | once | CASSQGMGYEQYF | TGCGCCAGCAGCCAAGGGATGGGGTACGAGCAGTACTTC
TRBJ2-7 | TRBV9 | TRBD2 | 14 | - | CASSSGSSSYEQYF | TGTGCCAGCTCTAGCGGATCGAGCTCCTACGAGCAGTACTTC
TRBJ1-4 | TRBV19 | TRBD1 | 14 | - | CASTLGQGSEKLFF | TGTGCCAGTACTTTGGGACAGGGGTCCGAAAAACTGTTTTTT
TRBJ1-2 | TRBV10-2 | - | 11 | - | CASSDGYGYTF | TGCGCCAGCAGTGACGGCTATGGCTACACCTTC
TRBJ2-7 | TRBV28 | - | 14 | - | CASSSPGGFYEQYF | TGTGCCAGCAGTTCCCCCGGGGGCTTTTACGAGCAGTACTTC
TRBJ2-7 | TRBV5-1 | TRBD1 | 13 | once | CASSLGGPYEQYF | TGCGCCAGCAGCTTAGGGGGCCCCTACGAGCAGTACTTC
TRBJ1-1 | TRBV27 | - | 12 | - | CATIGRGTEAFF | TGTGCCACCATAGGACGCGGGACTGAAGCTTTCTTT
TRBJ2-1 | TRBV7-9 | TRBD2 | 15 | - | CASSPSGLTYNEQFF | TGTGCCAGCAGCCCCTCGGGACTAACCTACAATGAGCAGTTCTTC
TRBJ1-1 | TRBV28 | - | 19 | - | CASSSPPTGVVMGNTEAFF | TGTGCCAGCAGTTCCCCGCCGACGGGGGTGGTAATGGGGAACACTGAAGCTTTCTTT
TRBJ1-5 | TRBV12-5 | TRBD1 | 17 | - | CASGNDRGTWSNQPQHF | TGTGCTAGTGGTAATGACAGGGGGACCTGGAGCAATCAGCCCCAGCATTTT